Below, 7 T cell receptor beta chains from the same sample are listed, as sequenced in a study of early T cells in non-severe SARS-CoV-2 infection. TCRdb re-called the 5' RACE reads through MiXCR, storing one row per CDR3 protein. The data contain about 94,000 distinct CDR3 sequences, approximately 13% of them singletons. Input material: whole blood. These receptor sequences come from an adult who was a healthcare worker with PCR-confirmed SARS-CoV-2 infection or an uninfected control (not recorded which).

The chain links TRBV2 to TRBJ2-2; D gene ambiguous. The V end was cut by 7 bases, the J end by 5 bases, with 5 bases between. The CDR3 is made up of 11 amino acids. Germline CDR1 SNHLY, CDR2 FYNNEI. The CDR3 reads CASMGTGELFF. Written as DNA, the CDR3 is TGTGCCAGCATGGGAACCGGGGAGCTGTTTTTT.

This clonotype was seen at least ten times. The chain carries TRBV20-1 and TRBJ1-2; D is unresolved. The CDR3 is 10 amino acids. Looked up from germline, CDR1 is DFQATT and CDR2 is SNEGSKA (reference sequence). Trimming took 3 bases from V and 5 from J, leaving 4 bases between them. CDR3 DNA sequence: TGCAGTGCTAGTTGGTATGGCTACACCTTC. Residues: CSASWYGYTF.

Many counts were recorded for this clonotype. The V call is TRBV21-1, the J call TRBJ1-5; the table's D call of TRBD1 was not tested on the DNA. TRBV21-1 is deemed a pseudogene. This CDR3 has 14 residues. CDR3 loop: CASSPGQSNQPQHF. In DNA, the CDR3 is TGTGCCAGCAGTCCGGGACAGAGCAATCAGCCCCAGCATTTT.

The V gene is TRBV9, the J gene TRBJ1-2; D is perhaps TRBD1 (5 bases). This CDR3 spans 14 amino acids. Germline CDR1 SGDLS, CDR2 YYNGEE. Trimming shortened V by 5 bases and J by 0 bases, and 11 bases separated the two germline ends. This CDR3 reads CASREGYPNYGYTF. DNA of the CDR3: TGTGCCAGCAGGGAGGGGTACCCTAACTATGGCTACACCTTC.

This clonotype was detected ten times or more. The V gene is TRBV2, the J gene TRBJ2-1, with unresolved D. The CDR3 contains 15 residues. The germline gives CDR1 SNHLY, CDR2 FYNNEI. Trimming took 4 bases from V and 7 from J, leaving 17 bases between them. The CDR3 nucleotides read TGTGCCAGCAGTGTCCAACGTGGAGTAGAAAATGAGCAGTTCTTC. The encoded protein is CASSVQRGVENEQFF.

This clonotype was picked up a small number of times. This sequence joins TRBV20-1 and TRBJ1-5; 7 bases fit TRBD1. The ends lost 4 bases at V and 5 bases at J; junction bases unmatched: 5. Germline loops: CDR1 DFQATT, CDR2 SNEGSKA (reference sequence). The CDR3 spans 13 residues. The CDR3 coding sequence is TGCAGTGCTAACAGGGGTTTCGATCAGCCCCAGCATTTT. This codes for CSANRGFDQPQHF.

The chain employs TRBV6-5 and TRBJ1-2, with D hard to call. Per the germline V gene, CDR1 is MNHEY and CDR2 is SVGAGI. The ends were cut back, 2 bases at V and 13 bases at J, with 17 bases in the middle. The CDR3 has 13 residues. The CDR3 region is CASSYPDTMEVTF. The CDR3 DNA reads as TGTGCCAGCAGTTACCCCGACACTATGGAAGTCACCTTC.